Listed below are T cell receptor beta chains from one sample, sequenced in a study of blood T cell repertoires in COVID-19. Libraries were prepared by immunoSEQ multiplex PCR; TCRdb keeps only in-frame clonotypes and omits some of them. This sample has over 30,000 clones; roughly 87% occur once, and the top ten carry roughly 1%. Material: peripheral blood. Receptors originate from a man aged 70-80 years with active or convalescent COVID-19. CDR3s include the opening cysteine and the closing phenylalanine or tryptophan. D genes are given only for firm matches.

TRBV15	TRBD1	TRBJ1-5	CATSSDRAAQPQHF	TGTGCCACCAGCAGTGACAGGGCGGCTCAGCCCCAGCATTTT
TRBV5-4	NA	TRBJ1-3	CASSLSGVSGNTIYF	TGTGCCAGCAGCTTGAGCGGAGTCTCTGGAAACACCATATATTTT
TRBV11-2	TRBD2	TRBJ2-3	CASSPPGSGADTQYF	TGTGCCAGCAGCCCCCCGGGAAGCGGGGCAGATACGCAGTATTTT
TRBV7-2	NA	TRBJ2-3	CASSSRPRTDTQYF	TGTGCCAGCAGCTCCCGTCCCCGAACTGATACGCAGTATTTT
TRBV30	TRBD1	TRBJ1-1	CAWRQGVRRTEAFF	TGTGCCTGGCGACAGGGGGTTAGGAGAACTGAAGCTTTCTTT
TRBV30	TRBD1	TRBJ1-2	CAWSWTGRYGYTF	TGTGCCTGGAGTTGGACAGGGAGGTATGGCTACACCTTC
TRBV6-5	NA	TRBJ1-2	CASSYREASLGGYTF	TGTGCCAGCAGTTATAGGGAGGCCAGTCTGGGCGGCTACACCTTC
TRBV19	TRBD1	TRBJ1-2	CASRTGGYGYTF	TGTGCCAGTAGGACAGGGGGCTATGGCTACACCTTC
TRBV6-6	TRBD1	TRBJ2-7	CASSPLTGARYEQYF	TGTGCCAGCAGCCCTTTGACAGGGGCGAGGTACGAGCAGTACTTC
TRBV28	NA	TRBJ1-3	CASRLQGSGNTIYF	TGTGCCAGCAGGTTACAGGGTTCGGGAAACACCATATATTTT
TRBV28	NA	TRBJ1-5	CASRTSTVGAYSNQPQHF	TGTGCCAGCAGGACCTCGACAGTAGGTGCTTATAGCAATCAGCCCCAGCATTTT
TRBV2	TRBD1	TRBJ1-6	CASIPDRGNSPLHF	TGTGCCAGCATCCCCGACAGGGGCAATTCACCCCTCCACTTT
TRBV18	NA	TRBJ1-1	CASSQGRDTEAFF	TGTGCCAGCTCCCAGGGGCGAGACACTGAAGCTTTCTTT